The 29 T cell receptor beta chains given below trace back to one sample, sequenced in a study of blood T cell repertoires in COVID-19. Sequenced by immunoSEQ multiplex PCR; TCRdb stores in-frame clones only, minus some. The data contain 310,000 or so clones, 80% to 90% of them singletons. The source material was PBMCs or T cells enriched from blood (not recorded which). These receptors were taken from a woman aged 18-29 years who had recovered from COVID-19.

V is TRBV29-1 and J is TRBJ1-1; the D gene is possibly TRBD1 (6 bases). The germline gives CDR1 SQVTM, CDR2 ANQGSEA. This CDR3 spans 14 amino acids. V shed 4 bases and J shed 0 bases, with 12 bases lying between them. CDR3 protein: CSVGFQGLNTEAFF. In DNA, the CDR3 is TGCAGCGTTGGTTTTCAGGGGCTGAACACTGAAGCTTTCTTT.

V usage is TRBV5-8 and J usage is TRBJ1-3; D not resolved. This CDR3 is 14 amino acids long. Germline CDR1 is SGHTS and CDR2 is YDEGEE. Trimming pared 2 bases from V and 8 bases from J, leaving 14 bases between. CDR3 coding DNA: TGTGCCAGCAGCTTTTCCACAGCCCGAGACACCATATATTTT. Translating gives CASSFSTARDTIYF.

This clone was observed once. The chain links TRBV5-1 to TRBJ2-5; TRBD1 matches at 10 bases. V lost 5 bases, J lost 3 bases, and 7 bases stayed unmatched. The CDR3 loop spans 15 amino acids. Germline lookup yields CDR1 SGHRS and CDR2 YFSETQ. CDR3 DNA sequence: TGCGCCAGCAGTAGAAGTGGGACAGGGGAAGAGACCCAGTACTTC. Its protein is CASSRSGTGEETQYF.

The chain joins TRBV7-2 to TRBJ2-1, with 8 bases lining up with TRBD2. CDR1 is SGHTA and CDR2 is FQGNSA in the germline V gene. There are 15 residues in the CDR3. Trimming took 3 bases from V and 10 from J; bases not matched to a gene: 11. CDR3 protein: CASSFGLASYREQFF. DNA for the CDR3: TGTGCCAGCAGCTTTGGACTAGCCTCATATAGAGAGCAGTTCTTC.

This clone appeared a few times. The chain is built from TRBV9 and TRBJ1-2; unclear D gene. V lost 3 bases to trimming and J lost 6 bases, with 12 bases between them. The CDR3 is 13 amino acids. Germline V gene data show CDR1 as SGDLS and CDR2 as YYNGEE. Here the CDR3 DNA reads TGTGCCAGCAGCGAGTCCCCGGGTGATGGCTACACCTTC. This encodes CASSESPGDGYTF. Filled out from reference TRBV9 and TRBJ1-2, the complete variable domain reads DSGVTQTPKHLITATGQRVTLRCSPRSGDLSVYWYQQSLDQGLQFLIQYYNGEERAKGNILERFSAQQFPDLHSELNLSSLELGDSALYFCASSESPGDGYTFGSGTRLTVV.

The V gene is TRBV7-9, the J gene TRBJ2-7, with TRBD1 matching 9 bases. The CDR3 totals 16 residues. Germline V gives CDR1 SEHNR, CDR2 FQNEAQ (reference sequence). The trim removed 1 base at V and 4 bases at J, leaving 8 bases unmatched. CDR3 bases: TGTGCCAGCAGCTTAGGGGGACAGGGCATGAAATACGAGCAGTACTTC. Translation gives CASSLGGQGMKYEQYF.

The rearrangement joins TRBV10-3 to TRBJ2-2, with 9 bases fitting TRBD1. The CDR3 contains 16 residues. V lost 5 bases and J lost 4; bases outside the gene matches: 8. Per the germline V gene, CDR1 is ENHRY and CDR2 is SYGVKD. The CDR3 protein is CAISNLRDRATGELFF. CDR3 sequence (DNA): TGTGCCATCAGTAATCTCCGGGACAGGGCCACCGGGGAGCTGTTTTTT.

The CDR3 DNA follows: TGTGCCAGCAGCTTAGCGCGGGGGCGAGAAGCTTTCTTT. Protein product: CASSLARGREAFF. The rearrangement joins TRBV7-9 to TRBJ1-1; D is perhaps TRBD1 (6 bases). This CDR3 is built from 13 residues. V lost 0 bases, J lost 8 bases, and 10 bases lay in between. Looked up from germline, CDR1 is SEHNR and CDR2 is FQNEAQ (reference sequence).

V and J are TRBV20-1 and TRBJ2-2; D not certain. In germline, CDR1 is DFQATT, CDR2 SNEGSKA (reference sequence). Trimming shortened V by 2 bases and J by 8 bases, and 6 bases separated the two germline ends. The CDR3 consists of 11 residues. CDR3 protein: CSARLPGELFF. The CDR3 bases are TGCAGTGCTAGACTTCCGGGGGAGCTGTTTTTT.

The V gene is TRBV9, the J gene TRBJ2-1, with a tentative D call TRBD1 (6 bases). CDR3 size: 14 residues. Per germline, CDR1 SGDLS and CDR2 YYNGEE. Trimming stripped 0 bases from V and 9 bases from J, with 13 bases between. The CDR3 nucleotides read TGTGCCAGCAGCGTAGGTCCCCGGGACATTGAGCAGTTCTTC. It translates to CASSVGPRDIEQFF.

The chain carries TRBV28 and TRBJ1-5, with a possible D match to TRBD1 (5 bases). The V gene's germline CDR1 is MDHEN and CDR2 SYDVKM. This CDR3 has 15 residues. With 2 bases removed from V and 0 bases from J, the gap between germline ends came to 8 bases. The CDR3 DNA reads TGTGCCAGCAGTTTACCAGGGTATAGCAATCAGCCCCAGCATTTT. Translated, it gives CASSLPGYSNQPQHF.

There are a few counts of this clone. The V gene is TRBV4-2, the J gene TRBJ1-4; 9 nucleotides agree with TRBD1. J lost 7 bases, V lost 0 bases, and 6 bases had no gene match. CDR1 is LGHNA and CDR2 is YNFKEQ in the germline V gene. The CDR3 runs to 16 residues. DNA of the CDR3: TGTGCCAGCAGCCAAGATGGGGGACAGGGTTTTGAAAAACTGTTTTTT. It specifies CASSQDGGQGFEKLFF.

The J gene is TRBJ2-2, the V gene TRBV19; 7 nucleotides agree with TRBD1. Germline V lookup: CDR1 LNHDA, CDR2 SQIVND (reference sequence). CDR3 length: 15 residues. After removal of 9 bases from V and 6 bases from J, the junction contained 13 bases not matched to a gene. The CDR3 DNA reads TGTGCCAGCAAGGGGATAGAGGGGGCCCCCGGGGAGCTGTTTTTT. Its translation is CASKGIEGAPGELFF.

The chain employs TRBV9 and TRBJ1-4; a weak D match, TRBD1 (6 bases). CDR3 length: 14 amino acids. Looked up from germline, CDR1 is SGDLS and CDR2 is YYNGEE. V shed 2 bases and J shed 8 bases, with 13 bases lying between them. Here the CDR3 reads CASSVDSRREKLFF. Here the CDR3 DNA reads TGTGCCAGCAGCGTGGACAGCAGGCGGGAAAAACTGTTTTTT.

This clone was seen a handful of times. The rearrangement joins TRBV6-2 or TRBV6-3 to TRBJ2-6; TRBD1 matches 8 bases. Germline loops: CDR1 MNHEY, CDR2 SVGEGT. V shed 5 bases and J 0 bases; nucleotides not matched to a gene: 3. This CDR3 comprises 16 residues. The chain's CDR3 is CASSDRGGSGANVLTF. The CDR3 DNA follows: TGTGCCAGCAGTGACAGGGGAGGCTCTGGGGCCAACGTCCTGACTTTC.

The CDR3 DNA reads as TGTGCCAGCTCACCAACCCCCGGGATCCATGGCTACACCTTC. It codes for CASSPTPGIHGYTF. The chain joins TRBV18 to TRBJ1-2; D remains unclear. The CDR3 runs to 14 residues. The V end was cut by 2 bases, the J end by 6 bases, with 13 bases between. Germline V gene lookup returns CDR1 KGHSH and CDR2 LQKENI.

The V call is TRBV25-1, the J call TRBJ2-1; 9 nucleotides match TRBD1. Germline V gene sequence: CDR1 MGHDK, CDR2 SYGVNS. This CDR3 contains 15 residues. Trimming cost V 5 bases and J 8 bases; bases outside gene matches: 10. The chain's CDR3 is CASSPGTGSTHEQFF. The CDR3 nucleotides read TGTGCCAGCAGTCCCGGGACAGGGAGTACTCATGAGCAGTTCTTC.

This sequence joins TRBV5-4 and TRBJ2-2; 7 bases fit TRBD2. Germline loops: CDR1 SGHNT, CDR2 YYREEE (reference sequence). With 0 bases clipped from V and 4 bases from J, the junction kept 9 bases outside the gene matches. The length of the CDR3 is 17 residues. Here the CDR3 reads CASSLAVAGAITGELFF. The CDR3 coding sequence is TGTGCCAGCAGCTTGGCCGTGGCGGGAGCGATCACCGGGGAGCTGTTTTTT.

This chain links TRBV7-2 with TRBJ2-1; 10 bases align to TRBD2. CDR3 length equals 18 residues. V trimming: 4 bases; J trimming: 0 bases; junction bases outside the gene matches: 9. Germline V gene sequence: CDR1 SGHTA, CDR2 FQGNSA. The chain's CDR3 is CASSSHTSGAFSYNEQFF. In nucleotides, the CDR3 is TGTGCCAGCAGCTCCCATACTAGCGGGGCTTTCTCCTACAATGAGCAGTTCTTC.

This clone occurred once. This sequence joins TRBV19 and TRBJ1-5; D may be TRBD1 (6 bases). Germline CDR1 reads LNHDA; CDR2 reads SQIVND (reference sequence). The CDR3 sequence is 16 residues long. Trimming removed 5 bases at V and 5 bases at J, with 19 bases between. CDR3 sequence: CASSPELGQIHQPQHF. In nucleotides, the CDR3 is TGTGCCAGTAGTCCCGAATTAGGACAGATCCATCAGCCCCAGCATTTT.

The chain joins TRBV4-3 to TRBJ1-2; D ambiguous. V shed 1 base and J shed 0 bases, with 9 bases lying between them. Germline loops: CDR1 LGHNA, CDR2 YSLEER. The CDR3 runs 15 residues. The CDR3 region is CASSQGPAANYGYTF. The CDR3 coding sequence is TGCGCCAGCAGCCAAGGGCCTGCCGCTAACTATGGCTACACCTTC.

The CDR3 DNA sequence: TGTGCCAGTAGTTCGGGACAGATGAACACTGAAGCTTTCTTT. Protein sequence: CASSSGQMNTEAFF. The V gene is TRBV19, the J gene TRBJ1-1, with 7 bases matching TRBD1. CDR1 and CDR2 (germline): LNHDA, SQIVND (reference sequence). CDR3 length: 14 residues. Germline trimming cut 5 bases from V and 0 bases from J; bases unmatched to any gene: 3. The whole variable domain, remainder taken from reference TRBV19 and TRBJ1-1, is DGGITQSPKYLFRKEGQNVTLSCEQNLNHDAMYWYRQDPGQGLRLIYYSQIVNDFQKGDIAEGYSVSREKKESFPLTVTSAQKNPTAFYLCASSSGQMNTEAFFGQGTRLTVV.

V is TRBV4-2 and J is TRBJ2-3; 12 bases fit TRBD1. Trimming cost V 0 bases and J 4 bases; bases outside gene matches: 8. Per germline, CDR1 LGHNA and CDR2 YNFKEQ. This CDR3 region has 18 residues. CDR3 loop: CASSQELAGQGAADTQYF. The CDR3 DNA follows: TGTGCCAGCAGCCAAGAGTTGGCGGGACAGGGGGCTGCAGATACGCAGTATTTT.

This clone has a handful of counts. The chain links TRBV7-9 to TRBJ1-2, with 9 nucleotides matching TRBD1. With 5 bases clipped from V and 3 bases from J, the junction kept 7 bases outside the gene matches. CDR1 is SEHNR and CDR2 is FQNEAQ in the germline V gene (reference sequence). The CDR3 sequence is 15 residues long. The CDR3 bases are TGTGCCAGCAGCCAGGGACAGGGTGCGCACTATGGCTACACCTTC. Its translation: CASSQGQGAHYGYTF.

This clone appeared once. V and J are TRBV18 and TRBJ2-7; 7 bases are shared with TRBD2. The CDR3 loop spans 13 amino acids. J was trimmed by 3 bases and V by 2 bases; bases with no gene match: 1. Looked up from germline, CDR1 is KGHSH and CDR2 is LQKENI. The CDR3 loop is CASSPGLGYEQYF. CDR3 DNA: TGTGCCAGCTCACCAGGACTAGGCTACGAGCAGTACTTC.

V and J are TRBV30 and TRBJ2-1; possibly TRBD1 for D (6 bases). Germline V gene data show CDR1 as GTSNPN and CDR2 as SVGIG (reference sequence). This CDR3 spans 14 amino acids. V was clipped by 1 base and J by 7 bases, with 14 bases between them. The CDR3 sequence is CAWSGDIESNEQFF. The CDR3 nucleotides read TGTGCCTGGAGTGGGGACATCGAGTCGAATGAGCAGTTCTTC.

This clone occurred once. This rearrangement joins TRBV21-1 to TRBJ1-1. TRBV21-1 is listed as a pseudogene. This CDR3 has 19 amino acids. In DNA, the CDR3 is TGTGCCAGCAGCAAAGCATCTCCAGGCCAAATGGGGGGAAACACTGAAGCTTTCTTT. It specifies CASSKASPGQMGGNTEAFF.

The CDR3 sequence: CASTRSGEGIPEAFF. CDR3 DNA sequence: TGTGCCAGCACCCGATCCGGGGAGGGGATCCCTGAAGCTTTCTTT. The chain joins TRBV28 to TRBJ1-1; D perhaps matches TRBD1 (5 bases). The V gene's germline CDR1 is MDHEN and CDR2 SYDVKM. V shed 7 bases and J shed 6 bases, with 21 bases lying between them. The CDR3 extends over 15 amino acids.

The chain carries TRBV28 and TRBJ1-1; maybe TRBD1 (5 bases). V was pared by 4 bases and J by 0 bases, with 15 bases between. This CDR3 contains 16 residues. Looked up from germline, CDR1 is MDHEN and CDR2 is SYDVKM. The CDR3 DNA reads as TGTGCCAGCAGTTCCGAATCGGCGACAGTGAACACTGAAGCTTTCTTT. Amino acid sequence: CASSSESATVNTEAFF.